Below, one T cell receptor (beta chain) is given with its context. Its antigen has not been determined. It has no much larger one-base neighbor in the sample; base qualities were not kept. The time point label here, explained by the study, means: pretreatment peripheral blood. The cohort included about 30 patients with locally advanced or metastatic urothelial carcinoma who were treated at Memorial Sloan Kettering on a trial protocol. Peripheral blood mononuclear cells were collected pretreatment and during treatment, at between 1 and 8 total time points per patient. The Qiagen DNeasy Blood extraction kit was used to purify genomic DNA from total PBMCs and tumor samples. Collected pretreatment and during treatment, PBMCs were isolated and stored as previously described. Synthetic TCR analog templates were spiked into each PCR so that absolute template abundance could be estimated from read counts. The immunoSEQ assay was used to amplify TCRbeta CDR3 regions from genomic DNA with bias-controlled V and J gene primers. Sequencing of rearranged TCRbeta segments was done at approximately 20X coverage. Regarding the original processing steps: Sequencing errors were corrected by clustering, and CDR3s were annotated against IMGT so that V, D and J genes could be assigned. Downstream analyses used only productive TCRbeta rearrangements, leaving out any out-of-frame or stop-codon sequences. To compute clonality, Shannon entropy was normalized by the log of the number of unique productive sequences and then subtracted from one. Clones differing between time points or between blood and tumor were identified using Fisher's exact test with Benjamini-Hochberg correction, with an adjusted p below 0.01 applied as the threshold. TCRdb stores this immuneACCESS table with in-frame sequences only. Part of the clones is absent; in the studies checked, under half of the shortfall reflects unresolved V genes, and no reason is known for the rest. D and trimming come from the DNA, and the V and J calls and clone size come from that table. The sample table contains approximately 90,000 clones; only one count was recorded for roughly 89% of them. About 2.1% of the sample is in the top ten clones.

Unmatched junction bases come to 1, with V trimmed by 2 bases and J by 3 bases. The germline V gene sets CDR1 to ENHRY and CDR2 to SYGVKD. From the cysteine up to the phenylalanine, the CDR3 has a length of 14 residues. Only the CDR3 DNA stays, 42 bases, in frame from base 1. This record comes from a study of PD-L1 blockade in urothelial cancer (dated by TCRdb to between 2016 and 2019). Regarding the complete study: Therapy was started in the mid-2010s for all patients, and atezolizumab 1,200 mg was administered intravenously every 3 weeks. Progression-free survival longer than 6 months counted as durable clinical benefit, and TCR features were additionally tested against both progression-free and overall survival. About 85% of the 29 patients were males with bladder-origin urothelial cancer, and about 65% of the 29 reported a prior smoking history. An ECOG performance status of 0 or 1 was recorded for the patients, and 0 to 3 prior chemotherapy regimens had been received by the patients. Over 28 patients had pretreatment blood TCR-seq, some 25 had at least one posttreatment blood collection, and some 25 had tumor TCR-seq. TCR sequencing covered pretreatment tumor samples and matched, serially collected peripheral blood taken before and after atezolizumab treatment. Eight to ten patients achieved durable clinical benefit and fewer than 25 did not. Blood samples gave a median of approximately 150,000 T cells and tens of thousands of unique TCRs, with a median clonality of around 0.074. The study, an exploratory multi-omic analysis, examined somatic, immune and clinical correlates of response to PD-L1 blockade with atezolizumab in urothelial cancer. Whole exome sequencing and RNA sequencing of pretreatment tumors were performed alongside TCR sequencing in the same patients. Blood samples were analyzed at two time points: 3 weeks after treatment start (second dose) and 6 weeks after treatment start.

Overall study outcomes, separate from this receptor: Because the sample size was small (n ≈ 30) and many exploratory analyses were performed, the results are intended to be hypothesis-generating. Patients with durable benefit showed greater expansion of tumor-associated TCR clones in peripheral blood 3 weeks after starting treatment (n of about 20, p = 0.022). A pretreatment peripheral blood TCR clonality below the median was linked to improved progression-free and overall survival.

The starting material was PBMCs, obtained around atezolizumab (anti-PD-L1) treatment. The receptor comes from a man in his sixties with urothelial cancer. This sequence uses TRBV10-3 and TRBJ2-4, with 7 middle bases fitting TRBD2. The DNA reads as follows: TGTGCCATCAGTGAGAGGGAGGGCAAAAACATTCAGTACTTC. Translation gives CAISEREGKNIQYF.